The present TCR beta chain was sequenced within a study of blood T cell repertoires in COVID-19. Study summary: From T cells, B-cell-depleted T cells, or PBMCs came the material, which was cDNA or gDNA.

Seattle's cohort entered during active infection and was followed longitudinally. CDR1 LNHDA and CDR2 SQIVND come from the germline V gene (reference sequence). Deletions cut 6 bases from V and 1 base from J, with 13 bases between. The CDR3 sequence is 16 residues long. Authors' processing steps: Amplification of reference gene primers was used by the study to estimate nucleated cell counts. Only in-frame clones appear in the TCRdb table, and some are missing; sequencing was by immunoSEQ multiplex PCR. Clone size and the V and J calls come from that table; the DNA yielded D and trimming. The sample carries around 260,000 clones, more than 90% recorded once.

The sample taken for sequencing was peripheral blood. This clonotype was obtained from a person aged 18 to 30 with COVID-19, enrolled during active disease. V usage is TRBV19 and J usage is TRBJ1-6; the D is unclear. The CDR3: CASRPTQRSYNSPLHF. CDR3 bases: TGTGCCAGTAGGCCTACCCAACGGTCCTATAATTCACCCCTCCACTTT.